These 17 T cell receptor beta chains share one sample of origin, sequenced in a study of T cell responses to AZD1222 COVID-19 vaccine. Sequencing used immunoSEQ multiplex PCR; TCRdb keeps in-frame clones, though not all of them. The sample yields about 86,000 clones, roughly 89% seen once. The sample in question was peripheral blood, obtained on day 0 of AZD1222 vaccination. These receptors were taken from an adult in good health.

This clone came up once. This chain links TRBV5-1 with TRBJ1-1; perhaps TRBD1 as D (5 bases). The V gene's germline CDR1 is SGHRS and CDR2 YFSETQ. The CDR3 consists of 15 residues. The V end was cut by 3 bases, the J end by 6 bases, with 18 bases between. In nucleotides, the CDR3 is TGCGCCAGCAGCTGGACGGCAGGGCGAGCGCCTGAAGCTTTCTTT. This translates into CASSWTAGRAPEAFF.

J is TRBJ1-1 and V is TRBV5-6, with D unresolved. Germline CDR1 reads SGHDT; CDR2 reads YYEEEE. This CDR3 has 14 amino acids. Trimming shortened V by 0 bases and J by 3 bases, and 9 bases separated the two germline ends. The CDR3 bases are TGTGCCAGCAGCTTGGTGGCAGGTCACACTGAAGCTTTCTTT. Amino acid sequence: CASSLVAGHTEAFF.

The chain couples TRBV5-3 to TRBJ2-1; 10 nucleotides align to TRBD2. TRBV5-3 is placed among ORFs of uncertain function. V was clipped by 2 bases and J by 4 bases; unmatched bases: 9. CDR3 size: 17 residues. CDR3 sequence: CARSLNHGTSVYNEQFF. DNA of the CDR3: TGTGCCAGAAGCTTAAATCACGGGACTAGCGTGTACAATGAGCAGTTCTTC.

The chain employs TRBV18 and TRBJ1-1; weak D call: TRBD1 (6 bases). This CDR3 region has 15 residues. Per the germline V gene, CDR1 is KGHSH and CDR2 is LQKENI. V lost 2 bases, J lost 2 bases, and 12 bases lay in between. CDR3 loop: CASSPSDSLNTEAFF. In DNA, the CDR3 is TGTGCCAGCTCACCATCGGACAGTTTAAACACTGAAGCTTTCTTT.

The genes are TRBV4-1 and TRBJ2-7; D is unclear. CDR3 length: 14 amino acids. Germline CDR1 reads MGHRA; CDR2 reads YSYEKL. V was cut by 1 base and J by 0 bases, with 7 bases left in between. CDR3 protein: CASSQGFPSYEQYF. CDR3 sequence (DNA): TGCGCCAGCAGCCAAGGGTTCCCCTCCTACGAGCAGTACTTC.

This chain joins TRBV3-1 (or the pseudogene TRBV3-2) and TRBJ1-2; 9 positions match TRBD1. J lost 8 bases, V lost 5 bases, and 9 bases had no gene match. Per the germline V gene, CDR1 is LGHDT and CDR2 is YNNKEL (reference sequence). The CDR3 length is 14 residues. The DNA of the CDR3 is TGTGCCAGCAGCTCTCCGGGACAGGGTAAGGGCTACACCTTC. The encoded protein is CASSSPGQGKGYTF.

This chain uses TRBV5-1 with TRBJ2-5, with D perhaps matching TRBD2 (6 bases). Germline V gene sequence: CDR1 SGHRS, CDR2 YFSETQ. Deletions cut 2 bases from V and 4 bases from J, with 15 bases between. The CDR3 covers 15 residues. In DNA, the CDR3 is TGCGCCAGCAGCTTCCAGGGACTTTCCCGAGAGACCCAGTACTTC. Residues: CASSFQGLSRETQYF.

This chain connects TRBV3-1 (or the pseudogene TRBV3-2) to TRBJ2-7, with a possible D match to TRBD1 (6 bases). The CDR3 loop spans 14 amino acids. Germline V gene sequence: CDR1 LGHDT, CDR2 YNNKEL (reference sequence). The V end lost 0 bases, the J end lost 4 bases, and 10 bases lay between the germline ends. The CDR3 DNA reads TGTGCCAGCAGCCAAGACAGGGGCCGTTACGAGCAGTACTTC. Translating gives CASSQDRGRYEQYF.

The chain joins TRBV9 to TRBJ2-2, with D unresolved. CDR1 is SGDLS, CDR2 YYNGEE, per germline. The CDR3 length is 13 residues. V was shortened by 6 bases and J by 7 bases, with 13 bases between the two germline ends. The CDR3 region has the DNA TGTGCCAGCACTGGCCCCCGGGTCGGGGAGCTGTTTTTT. Translated, it gives CASTGPRVGELFF.

V and J are TRBV10-2 and TRBJ2-5; no clear D gene. The CDR3 has 12 residues. The V end lost 7 bases, the J end lost 7 bases, and 13 bases lay between the germline ends. Germline-derived CDR1 and CDR2 are WSHSY and SAAADI. This CDR3 reads CASNTRWGTQYF. The CDR3 region has the DNA TGCGCCAGCAACACCAGATGGGGGACCCAGTACTTC.

V and J are TRBV30 and TRBJ1-1; possible D gene TRBD1, 5 bases. The germline V gene encodes CDR1 GTSNPN and CDR2 SVGIG (reference sequence). The CDR3 sequence is 14 residues long. The V and J ends lost 3 bases and 4 bases respectively, with 15 bases between them. The CDR3 region is CAWRGRQRGTEAFF. The CDR3 DNA sequence: TGTGCCTGGAGGGGCAGGCAAAGGGGCACTGAAGCTTTCTTT.

The chain employs TRBV9 and TRBJ2-3, with 8 bases that match TRBD2. Germline values: CDR1 SGDLS, CDR2 YYNGEE. This CDR3 has 15 residues. J gave up 3 bases and V 0 bases, and 3 bases lay outside the gene matches. The CDR3 here is CASSVAGGLTDTQYF. The DNA for the CDR3 is TGTGCCAGCAGCGTAGCGGGAGGGCTTACAGATACGCAGTATTTT.

V gene TRBV19 combines with J gene TRBJ1-5; D perhaps matches TRBD1 (5 bases). The germline V gene encodes CDR1 LNHDA and CDR2 SQIVND (reference sequence). This CDR3 has 15 amino acids. Trimming removed 7 bases at V and 0 bases at J, with 13 bases between. The CDR3 reads CASTQSRDSNQPQHF. The CDR3 nucleotides read TGTGCCAGTACCCAGTCCAGGGATAGCAATCAGCCCCAGCATTTT.

In regard to this clone: A read error may produce the germline difference seen at one junction end. V gene TRBV19 combines with J gene TRBJ1-2; the match to TRBD1 covers 7 bases. This CDR3 region has 12 residues. The V gene's germline CDR1 is LNHDA and CDR2 SQIVND (reference sequence). The CDR3: CASSIDRDRPHF. The CDR3 DNA reads as TGTGCCAGTAGTATAGATCGGGACAGACCCCACTTC. Variable domain in full (rest from reference TRBV19 and TRBJ1-2): DGGITQSPKYLFRKEGQNVTLSCEQNLNHDAMYWYRQDPGQGLRLIYYSQIVNDFQKGDIAEGYSVSREKKESFPLTVTSAQKNPTAFYLCASSIDRDRPHFGSGTRLTVV.

V gene TRBV9 combines with J gene TRBJ2-3; 16 positions match TRBD2. Germline-derived CDR1 and CDR2 are SGDLS and YYNGEE. V lost 2 bases and J lost 4; bases outside the gene matches: 22. The CDR3 length is 23 residues. The CDR3 nucleotides read TGTGCCAGCAGCGTCCGGGACAGGGCCCCGGGACTAGCGGGAGGGCCGAACGCAGATACGCAGTATTTT. Amino acids: CASSVRDRAPGLAGGPNADTQYF.

This chain connects TRBV4-2 to TRBJ2-2; 7 bases agree with TRBD1. J was trimmed by 3 bases and V by 1 base; bases with no gene match: 11. This CDR3 is built from 18 residues. CDR1 LGHNA and CDR2 YNFKEQ come from the germline V gene. CDR3 DNA: TGTGCCAGCAGCCAAGGCGGGTCGGACAGGCCCTACACCGGGGAGCTGTTTTTT. Translating gives CASSQGGSDRPYTGELFF.

The rearrangement links TRBV18 to TRBJ2-7, with TRBD1 matching 12 bases. Germline trimming cut 3 bases from V and 2 bases from J; bases unmatched to any gene: 8. The CDR3 is 17 residues long. The V gene's germline CDR1 is KGHSH and CDR2 LQKENI. In DNA, the CDR3 is TGTGCCAGCTCACCCCCCGGGACAGGGGGCCTCACCTACGAGCAGTACTTC. As protein: CASSPPGTGGLTYEQYF.